This T cell receptor beta chain derives from a study of identical twins. Study-level results: Reduced insertions were recorded for abundant cord blood beta clonotypes, with no such pattern in memory repertoires.

TCRdb called the 5' RACE reads again in MiXCR, with one record for every CDR3 protein. In the table there are over 500,000 distinct CDR3 sequences, less than 25% of which are singletons. This clonotype has a handful of counts. Its antigen is still unknown. The data also belong to a second study, concerning T cells expressing NK-cell markers. That study reports: Of the CD8+ T cells in about 6 donors, roughly 1.0-7.0% belonged to dominant NKG2C+ clonotypes.

Sequenced: CD4+ T cells sorted from blood. The receptor comes from a woman between 18 and 29 years old in good health.

The CDR3 protein is CASSQRTKWNEKLFF. The CDR3 bases are TGTGCCAGCAGCCAGAGGACGAAATGGAATGAAAAACTGTTTTTT. The J gene is TRBJ1-4, the V gene TRBV3-1; no clear D. The V and J ends lost 3 bases and 5 bases respectively, with 13 bases between them. Per the germline V gene, CDR1 is LGHDT and CDR2 is YNNKEL (reference sequence). The CDR3 has 15 residues.